The 6 T cell receptor beta chains below come from one sample, sequenced in a study of blood T cell repertoires in COVID-19. Produced via immunoSEQ multiplex PCR; TCRdb's table is partial and in-frame only. The data hold some 250,000 clones, with approximately 90% observed a single time. Material for sequencing was peripheral blood. The receptors originated from a woman aged 40 to 49 who had recovered from COVID-19.

The chain joins TRBV11-3 to TRBJ2-1; 15 bases line up with TRBD2. CDR1 and CDR2 from the germline V gene are SGHNT and YENEEA. This CDR3 is built from 16 residues. J gave up 7 bases and V 5 bases, and 6 bases lay outside the gene matches. The CDR3 sequence is CASSPTGLAGGNEQFF. The CDR3 nucleotides read TGTGCCAGCAGCCCCACTGGACTAGCGGGAGGGAATGAGCAGTTCTTC.

The J gene is TRBJ2-7, the V gene TRBV4-1; 13 nucleotides line up with TRBD2. Trimming cost V 4 bases and J 4 bases; bases outside gene matches: 7. The CDR3 runs to 16 residues. Germline-derived CDR1 and CDR2 are MGHRA and YSYEKL. The DNA of the CDR3 is TGCGCCAGCAGCCCCTTGGGGACTAGCGGGACGTACGAGCAGTACTTC. Its protein product is CASSPLGTSGTYEQYF.

The chain links TRBV7-3 to TRBJ2-1; a weak D match, TRBD1 (6 bases). This CDR3 contains 14 residues. Per the germline V gene, CDR1 is SGHTA and CDR2 is FQGTGA. The V gene lost 2 bases and the J gene lost 7 bases, with 12 bases spanning the gap. The DNA of the CDR3 is TGTGCCAGCAGCTTAGGGAACAGGGCTAATGAGCAGTTCTTC. As protein: CASSLGNRANEQFF.

The chain uses TRBV28 and TRBJ2-7, with 12 bases fitting TRBD2. Germline assignment: CDR1 MDHEN and CDR2 SYDVKM. This CDR3 is 13 amino acids long. Trimming at V came to 6 bases and at J to 12 bases, leaving 9 bases not matched to a gene. The CDR3 coding sequence is TGTGCCAGCAGAACTAGCGGGAGGTCGGTGCCGTACTTC. As protein: CASRTSGRSVPYF.

CDR3 sequence (DNA): TGCGCCAGCAGCCACCTCCCCGTCGGGAGGACTGAAGCTTTCTTT. It codes for CASSHLPVGRTEAFF. J is TRBJ1-1 and V is TRBV4-3; D is ambiguous. The germline V gene has CDR1 LGHNA and CDR2 YSLEER. Deletions cut 3 bases from V and 5 bases from J, with 16 bases between. The CDR3 length is 15 residues.

V gene TRBV28 combines with J gene TRBJ1-1; D call uncertain. Trimming removed 4 bases from V and 0 bases from J, with 9 bases in between. Germline CDR1 reads MDHEN; CDR2 reads SYDVKM. The CDR3 loop spans 14 amino acids. The CDR3 DNA is TGTGCCAGCAGTTGGTCCCCGGTGAACACTGAAGCTTTCTTT. Residues: CASSWSPVNTEAFF.